The clone carrying this TCR beta chain has just a few counts. What it binds is not known. The sample originates from a study of T-cell memory formation after mild COVID-19. Study-wide background: Clusters of TCRs were largely donor specific. Study-wide results and caveats: Those CD4+ clones that contracted were mainly in CM and EM (CD8+ ones in EMRA). Memory cells collected pre-infection included some clones that later responded, suggesting cross-reactive memory joined.

The TCR alpha and TCR beta cDNA libraries, bearing sample barcodes and UMIs, were generated by 5'RACE using constant-segment primers. Using its own MiXCR run on the 5' RACE reads, TCRdb lists one record per CDR3 protein. Among 150,000 or so distinct CDR3 sequences listed, approximately 25% were seen once. V dropped 5 bases and J dropped 6; count of bases not matched to a gene: 4. Germline CDR1 and CDR2: SGHVS and FNYEAQ. CDR3 length equals 14 residues. The rearrangement joins TRBV7-6 to TRBJ1-5; 10 bases fit TRBD1. The TCR sequence derives from an adult woman who had mild COVID-19 (a few samples of this study predate the infection). Cell type and time point are not known. The sample was PBMCs or a T cell subset sorted from them (not recorded which). The CDR3 reads CASSPTGGRQPQHF. The CDR3 DNA is TGTGCCAGCAGCCCGACAGGGGGCCGTCAGCCCCAGCATTTT.